Sequencing of this T cell receptor beta chain was carried out in a study of shared clonotypes between healthy human individuals. Study-wide context: The donor pool was made up of two women and a few men aged 18 to 49. General study findings and limits: Some clonotypes were shared by all four sorted-subset donors, while others were not shared. The non-shared ones had lower generation probabilities than the shared ones.

The investigators split CD4+ cells into a CD45RA+ naive subset and a CD45RA-negative memory subset. Germline V lookup: CDR1 MNHEY, CDR2 SMNVEV (reference sequence). The CDR3 runs 18 residues. V trimming: 4 bases; J trimming: 7 bases; junction bases outside the gene matches: 16. Turning to this clone: The antigen remains unidentified.

Libraries were prepared by immunoSEQ multiplex PCR; TCRdb keeps only in-frame clonotypes and omits some of them. The top ten clones hold around 10% of a sample with about 230,000 clones, just over 65% of them seen once. J is TRBJ2-1 and V is TRBV27; 10 positions agree with TRBD1. The receptor comes from a young man in good health. Specimen: memory CD4+ T cells sorted from blood. This sample's subset: CD45RA-negative fraction. The CDR3 DNA sequence: TGTGCCAGCAGTTACCCTCGGGCGGGACAGGGGAGTAGGAATGAGCAGTTCTTC. This encodes CASSYPRAGQGSRNEQFF.